Below, one T cell receptor beta chain is given with its context. This sample stems from a study of blood T cell repertoires in COVID-19. Clones were sequenced by immunoSEQ multiplex PCR, and TCRdb holds only the in-frame ones, with some missing. The sample consists of about 210,000 clones, more than 70% of them appearing once. Per the germline V gene, CDR1 is SNHLY and CDR2 is FYNNEI. The ends were cut back, 7 bases at V and 4 bases at J, with 16 bases in the middle. This CDR3 is 15 amino acids long. The origin of this receptor is a human donor in a cohort sampled during active COVID-19. The gene calls are TRBV2 and TRBJ2-2; D gene ambiguous. The sequenced material came from peripheral blood. CDR3 nucleotide sequence: TGTGCCAGCACACAGATTAAATCATCCACCGGGGAGCTGTTTTTT. As protein: CASTQIKSSTGELFF.